These 5 T cell receptor beta chains were sequenced from one sample in a study of cytomegalovirus exposure and HLA in healthy donors. PCR amplification relied on 60 Vbeta primers (plus 13 Jbeta primers). Clones were sequenced by immunoSEQ multiplex PCR, and TCRdb holds only the in-frame ones, with some missing. The data contain approximately 130,000 clones, roughly 80% of them seen just once; the ten biggest clones take up 1.2%. The sequenced sample was PBMCs. Source of these receptors: a boy between 10 and 17 years old in good health and CMV-seronegative.

The rearrangement uses TRBV19 and TRBJ1-1; TRBD1 aligns across 7 bases. The V segment lost 3 bases and the J segment 5 bases; nucleotides outside the gene matches: 3. The CDR3 sequence is 13 residues long. Germline V gene sequence: CDR1 LNHDA, CDR2 SQIVND (reference sequence). CDR3 nucleotides: TGTGCCAGTAGTATGGGGACAGCGACTGAAGCTTTCTTT. This gives the protein CASSMGTATEAFF.

The V gene is TRBV7-6, the J gene TRBJ2-1, with 10 positions matching TRBD2. The CDR3 is 18 amino acids. Germline CDR1 SGHVS, CDR2 FNYEAQ. J was trimmed by 3 bases and V by 2 bases; bases with no gene match: 10. CDR3 loop: CASSLRSSGTSVYNEQFF. For the CDR3, the DNA is TGTGCCAGCAGCTTACGTTCTTCCGGGACTAGCGTCTACAATGAGCAGTTCTTC.

This chain's CDR3 is CASSHRGRRTEAFF. The CDR3 DNA reads TGTGCCAGCAGTCACAGGGGCCGCCGCACTGAAGCTTTCTTT. The chain couples TRBV6-1 to TRBJ1-1; 7 nucleotides agree with TRBD1. After removal of 5 bases from V and 4 bases from J, the junction contained 7 bases not matched to a gene. The CDR3 is 14 amino acids. Germline CDR1 is MNHNS and CDR2 is SASEGT.

The chain joins TRBV5-1 to TRBJ1-5; 7 nucleotides align to TRBD1. The V and J ends lost 0 bases and 8 bases, in that order; junction bases with no gene match: 5. CDR3 size: 14 residues. CDR1 and CDR2 from the germline V gene are SGHRS and YFSETQ. The CDR3 here is CASSLESGGKPQHF. DNA for the CDR3: TGCGCCAGCAGCTTGGAGTCAGGGGGTAAGCCCCAGCATTTT.

The chain couples TRBV5-4 to TRBJ2-5, with TRBD2 identical over 15 bases. Germline V gene sequence: CDR1 SGHNT, CDR2 YYREEE (reference sequence). After removal of 4 bases from V and 5 bases from J, the junction contained 6 bases not matched to a gene. The CDR3 is made up of 16 amino acids. CDR3 DNA: TGTGCCAGCAGCCCCGGACTAGCGGGAGGGGGGGAGACCCAGTACTTC. Amino acids: CASSPGLAGGGETQYF.